The following is a T cell receptor (beta chain) sequence with its context. Its antigen is currently unknown. Unexposed donor CD4+ T cells date from 2011-2018, before the COVID-19 pandemic. The cells were cultured for approximately 10 days before CD4+ T cells were isolated. The sample is drawn from a study of CD4 T cells in relation to SARS-CoV-2 and coronaviruses. Across the study: ViraFEST: approximately 10-day antigen culture of PBMCs, then TCR beta CDR3 sequencing.

The length of the CDR3 is 16 residues. The germline V gene has CDR1 SGHVS and CDR2 FQNEAQ. The germline V and J ends were trimmed by 5 bases and 0 bases, with 16 bases remaining between them. Using immunoSEQ multiplex PCR, the repertoire was profiled, and TCRdb retains in-frame clones only, with some absent. The sample has about 17,000 clones; 70% to 80% are singletons. Study-level findings and limits: In roughly 60% of donors, memory CD4+ clonotypes crossrecognized SARS-CoV-2 and at least one common cold coronavirus spike. Pre-pandemic and post-infection samples never came from the same donor.

The sequence was obtained from a human donor in good health. The sequenced sample was CD4+ T cells from PBMCs, cultured in vitro. This chain links TRBV7-8 with TRBJ1-1; TRBD1 is a possible D gene (6 bases). CDR3 amino acids: CASSLNRQALNTEAFF. CDR3 DNA: TGTGCCAGCAGCCTCAATCGACAGGCCCTGAACACTGAAGCTTTCTTT. The full variable domain, its missing parts supplied by reference TRBV7-8 and TRBJ1-1, is GAGVSQSPRYKVAKRGQDVALRCDPISGHVSLFWYQQALGQGPEFLTYFQNEAQLDKSGLPSDRFFAERPEGSVSTLKIQRTQQEDSAVYLCASSLNRQALNTEAFFGQGTRLTVV.